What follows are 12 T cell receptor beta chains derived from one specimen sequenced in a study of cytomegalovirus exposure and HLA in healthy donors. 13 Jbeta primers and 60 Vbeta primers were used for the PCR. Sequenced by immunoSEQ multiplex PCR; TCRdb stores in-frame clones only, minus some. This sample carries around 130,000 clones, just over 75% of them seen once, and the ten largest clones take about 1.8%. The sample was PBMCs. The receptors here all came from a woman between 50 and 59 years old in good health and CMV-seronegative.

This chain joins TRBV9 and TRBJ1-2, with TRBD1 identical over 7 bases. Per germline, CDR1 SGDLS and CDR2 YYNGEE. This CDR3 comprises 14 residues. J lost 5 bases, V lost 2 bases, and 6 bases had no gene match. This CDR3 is CASSVQGERYGYTF. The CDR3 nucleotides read TGTGCCAGCAGCGTCCAGGGGGAAAGGTATGGCTACACCTTC.

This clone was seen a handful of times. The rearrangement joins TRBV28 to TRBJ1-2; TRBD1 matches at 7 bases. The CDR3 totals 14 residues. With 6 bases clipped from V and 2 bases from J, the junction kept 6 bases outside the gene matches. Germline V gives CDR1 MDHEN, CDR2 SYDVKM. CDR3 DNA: TGTGCCAGCAGCTATGGGACAGTGAACTATGGCTACACCTTC. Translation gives CASSYGTVNYGYTF.

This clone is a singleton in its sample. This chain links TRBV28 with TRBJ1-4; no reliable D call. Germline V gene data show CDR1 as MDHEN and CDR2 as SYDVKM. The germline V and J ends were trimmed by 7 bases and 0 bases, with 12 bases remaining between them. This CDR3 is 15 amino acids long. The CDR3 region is CASIDSVATNEKLFF. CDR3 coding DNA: TGTGCCAGCATCGATTCGGTTGCAACTAATGAAAAACTGTTTTTT.

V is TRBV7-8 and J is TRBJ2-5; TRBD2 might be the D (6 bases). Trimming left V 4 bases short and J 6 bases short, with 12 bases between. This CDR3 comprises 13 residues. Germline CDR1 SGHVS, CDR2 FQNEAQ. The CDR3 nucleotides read TGTGCCAGCAGCTCCGGGGGTAGAAAGACCCAGTACTTC. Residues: CASSSGGRKTQYF.

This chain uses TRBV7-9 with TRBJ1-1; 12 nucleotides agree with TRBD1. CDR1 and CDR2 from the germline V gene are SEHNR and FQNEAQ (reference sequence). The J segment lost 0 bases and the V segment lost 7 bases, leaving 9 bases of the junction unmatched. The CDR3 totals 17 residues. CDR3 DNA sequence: TGTGCCAGCACCCCCGGCGGGACAGGGGGCTTGAACACTGAAGCTTTCTTT. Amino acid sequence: CASTPGGTGGLNTEAFF.

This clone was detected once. CDR3 bases: TGTGCCAGTAGTGCACAGGGCCTTGGGGCCAACGTCCTGACTTTC. Its protein product is CASSAQGLGANVLTF. J is TRBJ2-6 and V is TRBV19; perhaps TRBD1 as D (6 bases). The germline CDR1 and CDR2 sequences are LNHDA and SQIVND (reference sequence). The CDR3 extends over 15 amino acids. Trimming shortened V by 5 bases and J by 3 bases, and 11 bases separated the two germline ends.

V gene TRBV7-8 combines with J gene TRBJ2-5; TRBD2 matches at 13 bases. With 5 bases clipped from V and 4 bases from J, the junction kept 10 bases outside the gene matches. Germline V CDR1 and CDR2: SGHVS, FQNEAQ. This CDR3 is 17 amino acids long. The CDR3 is CASSPRTSGSSRETQYF. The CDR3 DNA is TGTGCCAGCAGCCCCAGGACTAGCGGGAGTAGTCGAGAGACCCAGTACTTC.

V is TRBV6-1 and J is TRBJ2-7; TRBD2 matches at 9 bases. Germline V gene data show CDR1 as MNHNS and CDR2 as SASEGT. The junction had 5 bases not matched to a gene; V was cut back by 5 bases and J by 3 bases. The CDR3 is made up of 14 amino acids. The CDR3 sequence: CASSLPSGNYEQYV. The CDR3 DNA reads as TGTGCCAGCAGTCTACCTAGCGGGAACTACGAGCAGTACGTC.

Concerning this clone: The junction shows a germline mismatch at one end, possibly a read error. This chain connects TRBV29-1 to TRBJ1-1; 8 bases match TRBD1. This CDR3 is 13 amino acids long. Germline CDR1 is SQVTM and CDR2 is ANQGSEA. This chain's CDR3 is CSVVDRVRFGISF. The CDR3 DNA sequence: TGCAGCGTTGTGGACAGGGTTCGGTTCGGTATCTCGTTT.

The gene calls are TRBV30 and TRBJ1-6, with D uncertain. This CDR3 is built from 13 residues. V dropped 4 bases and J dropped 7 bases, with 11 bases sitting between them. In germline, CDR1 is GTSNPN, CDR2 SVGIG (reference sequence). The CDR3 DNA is TGTGCCTGGATGTCTGGGCTGAATTCACCCCTCCACTTT. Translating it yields CAWMSGLNSPLHF.

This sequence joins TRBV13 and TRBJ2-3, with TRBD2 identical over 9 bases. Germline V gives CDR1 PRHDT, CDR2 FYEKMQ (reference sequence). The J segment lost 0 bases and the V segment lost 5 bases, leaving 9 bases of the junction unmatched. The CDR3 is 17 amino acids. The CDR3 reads CASSPRREGSSTDTQYF. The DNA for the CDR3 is TGTGCCAGCAGCCCACGGCGGGAGGGCTCTAGCACAGATACGCAGTATTTT.

In nucleotides, the CDR3 is TGTGCCAGCAGCTTCTCGGGACTAGCCTACGAGCAGTACTTC. Translating it yields CASSFSGLAYEQYF. The V call is TRBV7-9, the J call TRBJ2-7, with 8 positions matching TRBD2. The length of the CDR3 is 14 residues. CDR1 is SEHNR, CDR2 FQNEAQ, per germline (reference sequence). Losses at the gene ends were 3 bases for V and 2 bases for J; bases not matched to a gene: 3.